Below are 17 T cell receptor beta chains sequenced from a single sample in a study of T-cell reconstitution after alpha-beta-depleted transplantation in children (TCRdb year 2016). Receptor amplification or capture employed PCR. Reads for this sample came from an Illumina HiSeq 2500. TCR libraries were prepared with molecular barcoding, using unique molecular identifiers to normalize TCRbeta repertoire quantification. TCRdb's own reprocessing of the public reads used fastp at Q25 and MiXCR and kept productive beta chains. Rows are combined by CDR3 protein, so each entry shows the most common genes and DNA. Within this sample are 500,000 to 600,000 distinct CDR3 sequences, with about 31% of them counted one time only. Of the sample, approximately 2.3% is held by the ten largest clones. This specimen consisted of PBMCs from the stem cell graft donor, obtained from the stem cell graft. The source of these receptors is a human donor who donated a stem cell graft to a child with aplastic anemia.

CDR3 nucleotides: TGCAGTGCTCCCGGGGCTCGGGAGCAGTTCTTC. Translating gives CSAPGAREQFF. The rearrangement links TRBV20-1 to TRBJ2-1; D possibly uses TRBD1 or TRBD2 (5 bases each). Germline CDR1 and CDR2: DFQATT and SNEGSKA (reference sequence). The CDR3 runs 11 residues. V was cut by 5 bases and J by 10 bases, with 12 bases left in between.

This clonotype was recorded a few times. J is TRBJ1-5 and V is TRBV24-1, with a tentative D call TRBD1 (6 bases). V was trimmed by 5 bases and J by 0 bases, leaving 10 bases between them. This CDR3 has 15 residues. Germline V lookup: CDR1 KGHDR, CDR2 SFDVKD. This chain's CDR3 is CATSGGLYSNQPQHF. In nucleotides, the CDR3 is TGTGCCACCAGTGGGGGGCTTTATAGCAATCAGCCCCAGCATTTT.

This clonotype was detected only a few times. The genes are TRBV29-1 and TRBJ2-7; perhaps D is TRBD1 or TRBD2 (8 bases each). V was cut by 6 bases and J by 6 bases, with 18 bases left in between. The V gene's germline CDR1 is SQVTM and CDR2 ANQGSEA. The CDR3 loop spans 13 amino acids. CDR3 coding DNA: TGCAGCGTCAGCGGGGGACAGGCGGGCGAGCAGTACGTC. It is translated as CSVSGGQAGEQYV.

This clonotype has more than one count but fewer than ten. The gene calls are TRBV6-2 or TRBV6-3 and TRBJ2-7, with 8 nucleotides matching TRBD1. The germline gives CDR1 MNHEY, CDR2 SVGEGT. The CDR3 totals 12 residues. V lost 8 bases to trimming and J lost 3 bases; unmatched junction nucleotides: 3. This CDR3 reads CASGDRIYEQYF. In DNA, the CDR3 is TGTGCCAGCGGGGACAGGATCTACGAGCAGTACTTC.

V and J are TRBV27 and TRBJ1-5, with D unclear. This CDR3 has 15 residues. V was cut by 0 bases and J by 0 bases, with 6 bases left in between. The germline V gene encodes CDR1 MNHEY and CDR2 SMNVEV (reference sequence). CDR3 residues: CASSLSAYSNQPQHF. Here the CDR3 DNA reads TGTGCCAGCAGTTTATCAGCCTATAGCAATCAGCCCCAGCATTTT.

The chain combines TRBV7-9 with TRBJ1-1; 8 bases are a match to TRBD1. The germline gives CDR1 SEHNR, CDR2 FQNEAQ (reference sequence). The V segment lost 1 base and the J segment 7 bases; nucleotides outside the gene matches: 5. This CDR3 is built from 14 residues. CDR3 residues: CASSLDRQGNEAFF. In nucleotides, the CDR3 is TGTGCCAGCAGCTTAGATCGACAGGGGAATGAAGCTTTCTTT.

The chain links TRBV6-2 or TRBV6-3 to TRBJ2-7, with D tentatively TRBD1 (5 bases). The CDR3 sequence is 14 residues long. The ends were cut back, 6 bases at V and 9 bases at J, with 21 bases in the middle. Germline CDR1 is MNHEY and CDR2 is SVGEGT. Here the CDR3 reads CASRFPGNTPWQYF. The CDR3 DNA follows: TGTGCCAGCAGATTTCCAGGGAACACTCCTTGGCAGTACTTC.

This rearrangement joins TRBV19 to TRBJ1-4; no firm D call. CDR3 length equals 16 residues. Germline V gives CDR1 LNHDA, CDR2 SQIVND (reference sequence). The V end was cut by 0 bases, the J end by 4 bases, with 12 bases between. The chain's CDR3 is CASSIEKAAINEKLFF. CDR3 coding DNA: TGTGCCAGTAGTATAGAGAAGGCAGCGATTAATGAAAAACTGTTTTTT.

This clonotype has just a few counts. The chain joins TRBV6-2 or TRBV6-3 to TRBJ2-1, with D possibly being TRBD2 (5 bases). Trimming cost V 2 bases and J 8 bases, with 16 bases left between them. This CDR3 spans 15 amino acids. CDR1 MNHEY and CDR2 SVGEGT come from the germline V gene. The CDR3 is CASSYRGSQVYEQFF. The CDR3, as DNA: TGTGCCAGCAGTTACCGGGGAAGTCAAGTTTATGAGCAGTTCTTC.

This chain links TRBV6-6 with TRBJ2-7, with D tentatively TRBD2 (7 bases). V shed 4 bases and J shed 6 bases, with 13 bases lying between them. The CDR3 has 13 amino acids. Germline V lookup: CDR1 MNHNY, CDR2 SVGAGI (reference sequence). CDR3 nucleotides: TGTGCCAGCAGTTGGGGAGGGACAACCGAGCAGTACTTC. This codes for CASSWGGTTEQYF.

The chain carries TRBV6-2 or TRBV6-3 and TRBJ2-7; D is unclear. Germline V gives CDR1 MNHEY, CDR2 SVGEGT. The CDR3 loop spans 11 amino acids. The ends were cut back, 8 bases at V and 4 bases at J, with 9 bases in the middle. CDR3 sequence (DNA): TGTGCCAGCGGTACATTTTACGAGCAGTACGTC. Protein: CASGTFYEQYV.

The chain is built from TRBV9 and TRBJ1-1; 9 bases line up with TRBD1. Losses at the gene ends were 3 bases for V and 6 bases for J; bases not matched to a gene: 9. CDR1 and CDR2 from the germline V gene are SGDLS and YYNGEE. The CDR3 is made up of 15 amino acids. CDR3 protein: CASSDVTGGWSEAFF. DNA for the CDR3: TGTGCCAGCAGCGACGTGACAGGGGGTTGGTCTGAAGCTTTCTTT.

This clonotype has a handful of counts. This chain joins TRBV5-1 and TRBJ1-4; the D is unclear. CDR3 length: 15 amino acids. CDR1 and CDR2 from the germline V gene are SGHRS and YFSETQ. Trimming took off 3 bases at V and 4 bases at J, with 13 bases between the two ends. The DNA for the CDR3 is TGCGCCAGCAGCTCCTCGTGGCAGATTAATGAAAAACTGTTTTTT. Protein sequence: CASSSSWQINEKLFF.

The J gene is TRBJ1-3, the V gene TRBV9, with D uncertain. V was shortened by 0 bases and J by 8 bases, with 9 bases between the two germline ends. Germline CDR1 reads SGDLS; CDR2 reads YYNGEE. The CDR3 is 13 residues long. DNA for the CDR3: TGTGCCAGCAGCGTAGCTGAGGGTGACACCATATATTTT. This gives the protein CASSVAEGDTIYF.

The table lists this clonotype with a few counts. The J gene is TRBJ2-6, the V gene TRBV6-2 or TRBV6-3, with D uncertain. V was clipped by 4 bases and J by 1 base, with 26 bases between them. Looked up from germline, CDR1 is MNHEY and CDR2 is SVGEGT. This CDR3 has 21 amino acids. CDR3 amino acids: CASSFSSGTPAQGSGANVLTF. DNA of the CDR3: TGTGCCAGCAGTTTCTCGTCCGGAACACCTGCCCAAGGGTCTGGGGCCAACGTCCTGACTTTC.

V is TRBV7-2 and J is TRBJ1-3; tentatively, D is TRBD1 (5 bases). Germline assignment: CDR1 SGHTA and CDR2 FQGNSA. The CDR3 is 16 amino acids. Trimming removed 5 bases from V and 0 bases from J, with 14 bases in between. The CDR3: CASSPLGTHSGNTIYF. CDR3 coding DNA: TGTGCCAGCAGCCCCCTCGGGACGCACTCTGGAAACACCATATATTTT.

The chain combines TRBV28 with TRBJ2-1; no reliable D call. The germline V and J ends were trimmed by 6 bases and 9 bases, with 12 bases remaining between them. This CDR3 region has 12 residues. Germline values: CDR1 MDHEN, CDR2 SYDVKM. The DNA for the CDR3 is TGTGCCAGCAGCCCTCTATCTGGTGAGCAGTTCTTC. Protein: CASSPLSGEQFF.